These 12 T cell receptor beta chains share one sample of origin, sequenced in a study of graft-versus-host responses after intestinal transplantation. Clones were sequenced by immunoSEQ multiplex PCR, and TCRdb holds only the in-frame ones, with some missing. This sample has roughly 15,000 clones; 77% occur once, and the top ten carry about 3.9%. Graft samples were processed, releasing intraepithelial and lamina propria lymphocytes. The specimen was ileum tissue, collected roughly 27 days after intestinal transplant. All receptors derive from a human patient who received an intestinal transplant, so some T cells may come from the graft donor.

On this clone itself: The junction does not match germline at one end; this may be a read error. V gene TRBV7-7 combines with J gene TRBJ2-1, with D hard to call. CDR3 size: 16 residues. The germline gives CDR1 SSHAT, CDR2 FNYEAQ (reference sequence). The CDR3 DNA reads as TGTGCTAGCAGCCCACTCCCGAGGCTAGGAGAGGATGAGCAGTTCTTC. Translation: CASSPLPRLGEDEQFF.

V and J are TRBV18 and TRBJ1-6; D gene unclear. The CDR3 loop spans 15 amino acids. Per the germline V gene, CDR1 is KGHSH and CDR2 is LQKENI. V was pared by 1 base and J by 4 bases, with 8 bases between. The CDR3 DNA is TGTGCCAGCTCACCACAGACACCTTATAATTCACCCCTCCACTTT. It is translated as CASSPQTPYNSPLHF.

The rearrangement links TRBV28 to TRBJ2-1, with D maybe TRBD2 (6 bases). Germline V gives CDR1 MDHEN, CDR2 SYDVKM. Trimming stripped 6 bases from V and 4 bases from J, with 19 bases between. The CDR3 is made up of 16 amino acids. The CDR3 DNA follows: TGTGCCAGCAGGCCTCTCAGGCGGGAACCATACAATGAGCAGTTCTTC. Translation: CASRPLRREPYNEQFF.

This chain uses TRBV27 with TRBJ2-5; the match to TRBD2 covers 9 bases. CDR1 and CDR2 from the germline V gene are MNHEY and SMNVEV (reference sequence). The V segment lost 2 bases and the J segment 1 base; nucleotides outside the gene matches: 8. The CDR3 extends over 17 amino acids. CDR3 residues: CASSLRGAGGRQETQYF. CDR3 nucleotides: TGTGCCAGCAGTTTAAGGGGAGCGGGGGGACGCCAAGAGACCCAGTACTTC.

This chain uses TRBV20-1 with TRBJ2-7; the D gene is possibly TRBD1 (5 bases). This CDR3 is 11 amino acids long. Germline V gene data show CDR1 as DFQATT and CDR2 as SNEGSKA (reference sequence). The V end lost 4 bases, the J end lost 9 bases, and 13 bases lay between the germline ends. The CDR3 DNA follows: TGCAGTGCTAATAAAGGGGTTTTGCAGTACGTC. Protein: CSANKGVLQYV.

The rearrangement links TRBV5-1 to TRBJ1-1, with D possibly matching TRBD1 (5 bases). The CDR3 has 17 amino acids. V lost 2 bases, J lost 2 bases, and 19 bases lay in between. CDR1 is SGHRS and CDR2 is YFSETQ in the germline V gene. CDR3 sequence reads: CASSLRGFDYLNTEAFF. The CDR3 DNA follows: TGCGCCAGCAGCTTACGGGGGTTTGATTACCTTAACACTGAAGCTTTCTTT.

This clone came up once. The chain links TRBV19 to TRBJ2-1, with D tentatively TRBD2 (6 bases). The CDR3 extends over 16 amino acids. Trimming removed 3 bases at V and 3 bases at J, with 15 bases between. Germline CDR1 and CDR2: LNHDA and SQIVND (reference sequence). The CDR3 is CASSIHRGNLYNEQFF. For the CDR3, the DNA is TGTGCCAGTAGTATTCATCGGGGGAACCTCTACAATGAGCAGTTCTTC.

This clone was seen just once. The chain combines TRBV6-6 with TRBJ2-3; TRBD2 aligns across 8 bases. Per the germline V gene, CDR1 is MNHNY and CDR2 is SVGAGI (reference sequence). Trimming took 4 bases from V and 2 from J; bases not matched to a gene: 5. This CDR3 is 15 amino acids long. The CDR3 protein is CASSSAGGYTDTQYF. The CDR3 region has the DNA TGTGCCAGCAGTTCCGCGGGGGGCTACACAGATACGCAGTATTTT.

This chain links TRBV6-5 with TRBJ2-3, with D maybe TRBD2 (7 bases). In germline, CDR1 is MNHEY, CDR2 SVGAGI. This CDR3 is 15 amino acids long. The V end was cut by 6 bases, the J end by 4 bases, with 17 bases between. DNA of the CDR3: TGTGCCAGCAGCATCGCCGGGGGGCTTTCAGATACGCAGTATTTT. Its protein is CASSIAGGLSDTQYF.

The rearrangement uses TRBV13 and TRBJ1-4; TRBD1 aligns across 7 bases. This CDR3 has 16 amino acids. CDR1 is PRHDT and CDR2 is FYEKMQ in the germline V gene (reference sequence). V gave up 3 bases and J gave up 7 bases; unmatched junction bases: 11. The CDR3 coding sequence is TGTGCCAGCAGCTTTGCGCCGGGGACAGTTGTTGAAAAACTGTTTTTT. It translates to CASSFAPGTVVEKLFF.

This chain connects TRBV2 to TRBJ2-5, with 14 bases lining up with TRBD2. V dropped 7 bases and J dropped 4; count of bases not matched to a gene: 8. The CDR3 totals 16 residues. CDR1 and CDR2 from the germline V gene are SNHLY and FYNNEI. The CDR3 DNA reads TGTGCCAGCAACAATGGACTAGCGGGGGGACGAGAGACCCAGTACTTC. As protein: CASNNGLAGGRETQYF.

The chain couples TRBV20-1 to TRBJ2-1, with D possibly TRBD2 on 5 matching bases. Germline loops: CDR1 DFQATT, CDR2 SNEGSKA (reference sequence). The V and J ends lost 6 bases and 10 bases respectively, with 13 bases between them. This CDR3 spans 11 amino acids. The CDR3 here is CSAVLDPEQFF. CDR3 nucleotides: TGCAGTGCCGTACTAGACCCCGAGCAGTTCTTC.